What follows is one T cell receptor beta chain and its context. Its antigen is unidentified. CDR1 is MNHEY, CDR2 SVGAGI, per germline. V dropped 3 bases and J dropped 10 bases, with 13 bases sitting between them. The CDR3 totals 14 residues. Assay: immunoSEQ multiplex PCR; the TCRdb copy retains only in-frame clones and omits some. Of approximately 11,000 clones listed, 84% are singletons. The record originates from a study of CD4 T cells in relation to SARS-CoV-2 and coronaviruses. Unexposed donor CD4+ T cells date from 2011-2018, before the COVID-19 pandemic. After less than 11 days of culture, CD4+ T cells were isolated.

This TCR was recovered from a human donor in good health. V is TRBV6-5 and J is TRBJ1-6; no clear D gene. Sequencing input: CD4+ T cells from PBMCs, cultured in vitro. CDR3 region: CASSYRRAPSPLHF. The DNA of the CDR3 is TGTGCCAGCAGTTATCGGCGGGCCCCCTCACCCCTCCACTTT.